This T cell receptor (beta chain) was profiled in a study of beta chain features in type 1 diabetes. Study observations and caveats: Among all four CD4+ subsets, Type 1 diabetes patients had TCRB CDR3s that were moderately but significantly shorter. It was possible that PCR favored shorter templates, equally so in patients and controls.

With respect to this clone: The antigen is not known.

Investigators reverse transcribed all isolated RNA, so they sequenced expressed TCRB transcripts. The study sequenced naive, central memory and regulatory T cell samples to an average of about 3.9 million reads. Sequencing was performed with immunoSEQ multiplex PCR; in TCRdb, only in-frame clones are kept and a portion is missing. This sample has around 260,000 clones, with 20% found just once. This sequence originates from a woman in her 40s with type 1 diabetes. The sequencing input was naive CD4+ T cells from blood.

The CDR3 region is CASSRSVDMNTEAFF. For the CDR3, the DNA is TGTGCCAGCTCCCGGTCAGTGGACATGAACACTGAAGCTTTCTTT. The chain links TRBV18 to TRBJ1-1, with D maybe TRBD1 (5 bases). Germline CDR1 reads KGHSH; CDR2 reads LQKENI. The CDR3 totals 15 residues. Trimming took 6 bases from V and 0 from J, leaving 14 bases between them.